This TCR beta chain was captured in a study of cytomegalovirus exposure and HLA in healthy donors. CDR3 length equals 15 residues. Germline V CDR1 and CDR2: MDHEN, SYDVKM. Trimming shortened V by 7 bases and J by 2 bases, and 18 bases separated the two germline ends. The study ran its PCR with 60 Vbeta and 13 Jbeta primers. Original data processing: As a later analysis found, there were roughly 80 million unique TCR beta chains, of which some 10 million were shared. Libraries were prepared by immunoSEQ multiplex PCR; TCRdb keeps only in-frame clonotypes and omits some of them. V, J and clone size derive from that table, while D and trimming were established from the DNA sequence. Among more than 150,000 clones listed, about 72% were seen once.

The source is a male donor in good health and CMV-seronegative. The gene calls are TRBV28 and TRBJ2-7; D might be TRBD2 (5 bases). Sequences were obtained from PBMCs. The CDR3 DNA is TGTGCCAGCACTGGACGGCGGGTTCCCCCCTACGAGCAGTACTTC. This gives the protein CASTGRRVPPYEQYF.